A selection of T cell receptor beta chains follows, all from one sample in a study of blood T cells in healthy people across ages. TCRdb reprocessed the 5' RACE reads with MiXCR, giving one entry per CDR3 protein. The data show about 670,000 distinct CDR3 sequences, roughly 43% seen once. Sequenced material: blood. All receptors derive from a man at least 80 years old in good health. The CDR3 runs from the conserved cysteine through the conserved F or W. Each record gives: D gene, V gene, clone size, J gene, CDR3 protein, CDR3 DNA. D genes are given only for firm matches. Rows may omit the clone size; those that give it use once, few, many or a size class.

D: .; V: TRBV6-2/TRBV6-3; size: few; J: TRBJ2-1; CDR3: CASSSRRDYSYNEQFF; DNA: TGTGCCAGCAGTTCCCGGCGAGATTACTCCTACAATGAGCAGTTCTTC
D: TRBD1; V: TRBV28; size: few; J: TRBJ2-7; CDR3: CASSQPGTGAGEQYF; DNA: TGTGCCAGCAGTCAACCCGGGACAGGGGCGGGCGAGCAGTACTTC
D: TRBD1; V: TRBV18; size: .; J: TRBJ1-2; CDR3: CASSQTGQGGYGYTF; DNA: TGTGCCAGCTCACAGACTGGACAGGGAGGTTATGGCTACACCTTC
D: .; V: TRBV18; size: .; J: TRBJ1-1; CDR3: CASIRDAWGGTEAFF; DNA: TGTGCCAGCATTCGAGACGCTTGGGGGGGCACTGAAGCTTTCTTT
D: .; V: TRBV7-9; size: .; J: TRBJ1-2; CDR3: CASSLAQGGRDGYTF; DNA: TGTGCCAGCAGCTTAGCACAGGGCGGACGCGATGGCTACACCTTC
D: .; V: TRBV10-2; size: many; J: TRBJ2-7; CDR3: CASREFGGRDYEQYF; DNA: TGCGCCAGCAGAGAGTTTGGCGGGCGCGATTACGAGCAGTACTTC
D: .; V: TRBV28; size: .; J: TRBJ2-5; CDR3: CATESLTQYF; DNA: TGTGCCACCGAATCTCTGACCCAGTACTTC
D: .; V: TRBV12-3/TRBV12-4; size: .; J: TRBJ1-4; CDR3: CASTKNLGTNEKLFF; DNA: TGTGCCAGCACCAAAAACCTGGGGACTAATGAAAAACTGTTTTTT
D: .; V: TRBV12-3/TRBV12-4; size: once; J: TRBJ2-5; CDR3: CASSHQPRGQETQYF; DNA: TGTGCCAGCAGTCATCAGCCACGAGGGCAAGAGACCCAGTACTTC
D: .; V: TRBV6-2/TRBV6-3; size: .; J: TRBJ1-5; CDR3: CASSRNNGEGNQPQHF; DNA: TGTGCCAGCAGCCGGAACAATGGCGAGGGCAATCAGCCCCAGCATTTT
D: .; V: TRBV2; size: many; J: TRBJ2-7; CDR3: CASTRGREQYF; DNA: TGTGCCAGCACCAGGGGAAGGGAGCAGTACTTC
D: .; V: TRBV20-1; size: .; J: TRBJ2-3; CDR3: CSAPSVADTQYF; DNA: TGCAGTGCCCCTAGCGTGGCAGATACGCAGTATTTT
D: .; V: TRBV7-2; size: few; J: TRBJ2-3; CDR3: CASSLRSGRTDTQYF; DNA: TGTGCCAGCAGCCTCCGGTCAGGCCGCACAGATACGCAGTATTTT
D: TRBD1; V: TRBV14; size: few; J: TRBJ1-2; CDR3: CASSFRTGTYGYTF; DNA: TGTGCCAGCAGCTTCCGGACAGGGACTTATGGCTACACCTTC
D: .; V: TRBV5-1; size: .; J: TRBJ2-7; CDR3: CASSLGGRILGEQYF; DNA: TGCGCCAGCAGCTTGGGCGGACGGATTCTGGGCGAGCAGTACTTC
D: .; V: TRBV7-2; size: .; J: TRBJ2-4; CDR3: CASSPRTNIQYF; DNA: TGTGCCAGCAGCCCCAGGACGAACATTCAGTACTTC
D: TRBD1; V: TRBV4-1; size: many; J: TRBJ2-5; CDR3: CASRPHTDRGETQYF; DNA: TGCGCCAGCAGGCCACACACGGACAGGGGAGAGACCCAGTACTTC
D: .; V: TRBV20-1; size: .; J: TRBJ2-7; CDR3: CSARSKGGLPAYEQYF; DNA: TGCAGTGCTAGGTCTAAAGGGGGACTACCGGCCTACGAGCAGTACTTC
D: TRBD1; V: TRBV11-2; size: few; J: TRBJ2-1; CDR3: CASSSRDRSRNEQFF; DNA: TGTGCCAGCAGCTCCCGGGACAGGTCTCGGAATGAGCAGTTCTTC
D: .; V: TRBV7-7; size: .; J: TRBJ2-5; CDR3: CASSSNSHGETQYF; DNA: TGTGCTAGCAGCTCTAATTCCCATGGGGAGACCCAGTACTTC
D: TRBD2; V: TRBV20-1; size: .; J: TRBJ2-5; CDR3: CSARATSKETQYF; DNA: TGCAGTGCTAGAGCGACTAGCAAAGAGACCCAGTACTTC
D: .; V: TRBV4-1; size: .; J: TRBJ2-7; CDR3: CASSPGHGSYEQYF; DNA: TGCGCCAGCAGCCCGGGACACGGCTCCTACGAGCAGTACTTC
D: .; V: TRBV7-9; size: many; J: TRBJ2-5; CDR3: CASSLAGLWETQYF; DNA: TGTGCCAGCAGCTTAGCCGGTCTTTGGGAGACCCAGTACTTC
D: TRBD1; V: TRBV4-2; size: few; J: TRBJ1-5; CDR3: CASSQAGGQPQHF; DNA: TGTGCCAGCAGCCAAGCAGGGGGTCAGCCCCAGCATTTT
D: .; V: TRBV6-2/TRBV6-3; size: .; J: TRBJ1-2; CDR3: CASEEAGNYGYTF; DNA: TGTGCCAGCGAAGAGGCCGGGAACTATGGCTACACCTTC
D: .; V: TRBV6-5; size: .; J: TRBJ2-1; CDR3: CASSLGAGHNYEQFF; DNA: TGTGCCAGCAGTTTAGGAGCGGGACACAATTACGAGCAGTTCTTC
D: .; V: TRBV28; size: .; J: TRBJ2-2; CDR3: CASLRVPGELFF; DNA: TGTGCCAGCCTCAGGGTCCCCGGGGAGCTGTTTTTT
D: .; V: TRBV6-5; size: .; J: TRBJ2-5; CDR3: CASSYSGPGETQYF; DNA: TGTGCCAGCAGTTACTCGGGTCCGGGAGAGACCCAGTACTTC
D: TRBD2; V: TRBV6-6; size: .; J: TRBJ2-1; CDR3: CASSTGLAGADEQFF; DNA: TGTGCCAGCAGCACCGGACTAGCGGGAGCGGATGAGCAGTTCTTC
D: .; V: TRBV5-1; size: .; J: TRBJ2-5; CDR3: CASSLVVGIQETQYF; DNA: TGCGCCAGCAGCTTGGTAGTGGGGATACAAGAGACCCAGTACTTC
D: .; V: TRBV29-1; size: .; J: TRBJ2-7; CDR3: CSVEGTPWGRGQYF; DNA: TGCAGCGTTGAGGGGACCCCATGGGGACGCGGGCAGTACTTC
D: TRBD2; V: TRBV7-2; size: .; J: TRBJ2-3; CDR3: CASGLAAGAGGDTQYF; DNA: TGTGCCAGCGGCTTAGCAGCGGGGGCCGGAGGAGATACGCAGTATTTT
D: .; V: TRBV11-2; size: .; J: TRBJ1-2; CDR3: CASSPGLFPGSGYTF; DNA: TGTGCCAGCAGCCCTGGACTGTTTCCCGGGAGTGGCTACACCTTC
D: TRBD1; V: TRBV6-2/TRBV6-3; size: few; J: TRBJ2-7; CDR3: CASSTGQGLHEQYF; DNA: TGTGCCAGCAGTACGGGACAGGGATTGCACGAGCAGTACTTC
D: .; V: TRBV12-3/TRBV12-4; size: .; J: TRBJ2-1; CDR3: CASSPRASAYNEQFF; DNA: TGTGCCAGCAGCCCCAGGGCCTCAGCCTACAATGAGCAGTTCTTC
D: TRBD1; V: TRBV9; size: .; J: TRBJ2-7; CDR3: CASGQGAMGYEQYF; DNA: TGTGCCAGCGGACAGGGGGCAATGGGTTACGAGCAGTACTTC
D: .; V: TRBV14; size: few; J: TRBJ1-1; CDR3: CASSQEGRVNEAFF; DNA: TGTGCCAGCAGCCAAGAAGGGCGAGTCAATGAAGCTTTCTTT
D: .; V: TRBV6-2/TRBV6-3; size: .; J: TRBJ1-2; CDR3: CASSSGGPYYGYTF; DNA: TGTGCCAGCAGTTCGGGGGGACCCTACTATGGCTACACCTTC
D: .; V: TRBV4-2; size: .; J: TRBJ2-1; CDR3: CASSQGTKKNNEQFF; DNA: TGTGCCAGCAGCCAAGGGACTAAAAAGAACAATGAGCAGTTCTTC
D: .; V: TRBV4-3; size: few; J: TRBJ2-1; CDR3: CASSPQGSYQNEQFF; DNA: TGCGCCAGCAGCCCGCAAGGGTCTTATCAGAATGAGCAGTTCTTC
D: .; V: TRBV7-2; size: .; J: TRBJ1-4; CDR3: CASSRRHGREEKLFF; DNA: TGTGCCAGCAGCCGCCGACACGGTAGAGAAGAAAAACTGTTTTTT
D: .; V: TRBV7-8; size: .; J: TRBJ1-6; CDR3: CASSLGQGHNSPLHF; DNA: TGTGCCAGCAGCTTAGGTCAGGGGCACAATTCACCCCTCCACTTT
D: .; V: TRBV6-2/TRBV6-3; size: .; J: TRBJ2-7; CDR3: CASSYIGGREQYF; DNA: TGTGCCAGCAGTTACATTGGGGGCCGCGAGCAGTACTTC
D: .; V: TRBV12-3/TRBV12-4; size: many; J: TRBJ1-2; CDR3: CASSLSGSYGYTF; DNA: TGTGCCAGCAGTTTGTCAGGGAGCTATGGCTACACCTTC
D: .; V: TRBV9; size: .; J: TRBJ2-1; CDR3: CASSRTGLSYNEQFF; DNA: TGTGCCAGCAGCAGAACAGGGTTGTCCTACAATGAGCAGTTCTTC
D: TRBD2; V: TRBV6-4; size: few; J: TRBJ2-3; CDR3: CASSDVAGVRDTQYF; DNA: TGTGCCAGCAGTGACGTAGCGGGGGTCCGAGATACGCAGTATTTT
D: TRBD2; V: TRBV7-2; size: few; J: TRBJ2-7; CDR3: CASSLAQGLAIEQYF; DNA: TGTGCCAGCAGCTTAGCGCAAGGACTAGCCATTGAGCAGTACTTC
D: .; V: TRBV5-1; size: .; J: TRBJ1-2; CDR3: CASSLVGLLGYTF; DNA: TGCGCCAGCAGCTTGGTCGGCCTTTTGGGCTACACCTTC
D: TRBD1; V: TRBV12-3/TRBV12-4; size: many; J: TRBJ1-5; CDR3: CASSLTTGGQPQHF; DNA: TGTGCCAGCAGTTTGACGACAGGGGGCCAGCCCCAGCATTTT
D: .; V: TRBV20-1; size: .; J: TRBJ2-7; CDR3: CSARGQTEISYNEQYF; DNA: TGCAGTGCTAGAGGCCAGACAGAGATCTCCTACAATGAGCAGTACTTC
D: .; V: TRBV13; size: many; J: TRBJ2-1; CDR3: CASSLGATGNEQFF; DNA: TGTGCCAGCAGCTTAGGAGCAACAGGCAATGAGCAGTTCTTC